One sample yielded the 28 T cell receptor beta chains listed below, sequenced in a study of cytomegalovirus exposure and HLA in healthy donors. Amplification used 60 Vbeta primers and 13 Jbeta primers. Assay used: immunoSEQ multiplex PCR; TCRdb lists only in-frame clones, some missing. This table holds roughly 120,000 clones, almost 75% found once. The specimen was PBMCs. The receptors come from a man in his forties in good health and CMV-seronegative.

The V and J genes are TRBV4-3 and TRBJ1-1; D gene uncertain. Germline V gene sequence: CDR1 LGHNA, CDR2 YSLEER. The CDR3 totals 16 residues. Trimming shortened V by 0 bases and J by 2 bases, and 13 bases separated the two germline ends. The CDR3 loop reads CASSQDLRQLNTEAFF. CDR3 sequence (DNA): TGCGCCAGCAGCCAAGATCTGCGGCAGCTTAACACTGAAGCTTTCTTT.

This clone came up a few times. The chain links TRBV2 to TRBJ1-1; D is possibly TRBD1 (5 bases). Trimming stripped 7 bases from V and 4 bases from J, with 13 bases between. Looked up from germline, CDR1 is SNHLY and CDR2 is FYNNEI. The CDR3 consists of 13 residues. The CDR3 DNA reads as TGTGCCAGCAAAAGCCAGGGAGGCACTGAAGCTTTCTTT. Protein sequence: CASKSQGGTEAFF.

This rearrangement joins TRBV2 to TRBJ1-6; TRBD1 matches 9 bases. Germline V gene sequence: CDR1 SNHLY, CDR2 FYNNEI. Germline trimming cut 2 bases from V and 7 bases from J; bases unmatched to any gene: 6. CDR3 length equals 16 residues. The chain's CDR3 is CASSERGDRENSPLHF. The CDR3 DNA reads TGTGCCAGCAGTGAAAGAGGGGACAGGGAGAATTCACCCCTCCACTTT.

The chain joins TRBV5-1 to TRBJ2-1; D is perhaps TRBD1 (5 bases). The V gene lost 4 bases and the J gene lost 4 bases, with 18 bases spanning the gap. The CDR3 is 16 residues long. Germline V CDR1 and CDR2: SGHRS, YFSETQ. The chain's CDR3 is CASSPPSAGQYNEQFF. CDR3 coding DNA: TGCGCCAGCAGCCCGCCGTCGGCAGGGCAATACAATGAGCAGTTCTTC.

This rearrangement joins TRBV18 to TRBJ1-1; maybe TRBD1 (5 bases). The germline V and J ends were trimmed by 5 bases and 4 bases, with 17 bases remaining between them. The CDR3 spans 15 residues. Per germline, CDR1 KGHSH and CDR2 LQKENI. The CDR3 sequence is CASSMRDSRGTEAFF. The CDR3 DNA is TGTGCCAGCTCAATGAGGGACTCCCGGGGCACTGAAGCTTTCTTT. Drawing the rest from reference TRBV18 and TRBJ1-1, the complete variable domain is NAGVMQNPRHLVRRRGQEARLRCSPMKGHSHVYWYRQLPEEGLKFMVYLQKENIIDESGMPKERFSAEFPKEGPSILRIQQVVRGDSAAYFCASSMRDSRGTEAFFGQGTRLTVV.

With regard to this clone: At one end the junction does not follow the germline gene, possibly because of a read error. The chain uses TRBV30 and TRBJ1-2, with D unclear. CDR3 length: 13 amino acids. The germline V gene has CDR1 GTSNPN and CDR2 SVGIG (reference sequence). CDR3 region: CAWSLSPHYGYPF. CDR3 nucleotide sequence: TGTGCCTGGAGTTTGAGTCCCCACTATGGCTACCCCTTC.

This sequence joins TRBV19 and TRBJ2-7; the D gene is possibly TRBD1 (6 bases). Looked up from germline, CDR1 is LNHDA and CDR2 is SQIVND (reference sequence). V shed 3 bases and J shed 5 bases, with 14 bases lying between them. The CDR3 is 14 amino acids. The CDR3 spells CASSIGAGADEQYF. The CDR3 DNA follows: TGTGCCAGTAGTATTGGGGCAGGGGCGGACGAGCAGTACTTC. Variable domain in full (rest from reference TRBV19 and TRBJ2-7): DGGITQSPKYLFRKEGQNVTLSCEQNLNHDAMYWYRQDPGQGLRLIYYSQIVNDFQKGDIAEGYSVSREKKESFPLTVTSAQKNPTAFYLCASSIGAGADEQYFGPGTRLTVT.

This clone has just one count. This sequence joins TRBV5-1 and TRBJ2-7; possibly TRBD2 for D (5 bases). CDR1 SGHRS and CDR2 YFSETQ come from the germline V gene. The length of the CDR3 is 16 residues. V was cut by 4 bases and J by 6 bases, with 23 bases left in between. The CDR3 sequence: CASSPGTVVNGGEQYF. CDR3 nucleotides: TGCGCCAGCAGCCCGGGCACGGTGGTAAACGGAGGCGAGCAGTACTTC.

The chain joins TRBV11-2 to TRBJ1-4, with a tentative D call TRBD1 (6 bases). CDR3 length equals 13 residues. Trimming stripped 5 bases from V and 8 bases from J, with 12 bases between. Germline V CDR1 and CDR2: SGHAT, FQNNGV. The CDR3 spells CASSPRTEEKLFF. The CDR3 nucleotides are TGTGCCAGCAGCCCCCGGACAGAGGAAAAACTGTTTTTT.

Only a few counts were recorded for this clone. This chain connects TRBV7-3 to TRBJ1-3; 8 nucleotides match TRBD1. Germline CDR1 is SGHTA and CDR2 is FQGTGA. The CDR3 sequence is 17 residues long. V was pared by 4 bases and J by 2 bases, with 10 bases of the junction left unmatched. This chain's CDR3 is CASSSVRTDRAGNTIYF. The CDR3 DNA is TGTGCCAGCAGCTCCGTGCGAACGGACAGGGCTGGAAACACCATATATTTT.

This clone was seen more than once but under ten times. CDR3 in DNA: TGTGCCAGCAGTAACCGACTAGCGGCTCAAGAGACCCAGTACTTC. This sequence encodes CASSNRLAAQETQYF. V is TRBV7-3 and J is TRBJ2-5; TRBD2 aligns across 9 bases. The V and J ends lost 6 bases and 2 bases, in that order; junction bases with no gene match: 7. Per germline, CDR1 SGHTA and CDR2 FQGTGA. The CDR3 is 15 residues long.

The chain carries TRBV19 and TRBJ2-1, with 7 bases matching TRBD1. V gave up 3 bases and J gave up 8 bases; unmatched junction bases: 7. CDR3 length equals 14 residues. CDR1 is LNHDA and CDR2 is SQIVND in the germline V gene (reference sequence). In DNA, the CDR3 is TGTGCCAGTAGTATTCAAACAGGGGTCGATGAGCAGTTCTTC. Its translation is CASSIQTGVDEQFF.

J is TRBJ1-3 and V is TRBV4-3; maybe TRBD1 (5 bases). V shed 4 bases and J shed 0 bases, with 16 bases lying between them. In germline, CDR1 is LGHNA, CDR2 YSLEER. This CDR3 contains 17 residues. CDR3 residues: CASSLSGGPSSGNTIYF. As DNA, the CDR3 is TGCGCCAGCAGCCTTAGCGGGGGACCGAGCTCTGGAAACACCATATATTTT.

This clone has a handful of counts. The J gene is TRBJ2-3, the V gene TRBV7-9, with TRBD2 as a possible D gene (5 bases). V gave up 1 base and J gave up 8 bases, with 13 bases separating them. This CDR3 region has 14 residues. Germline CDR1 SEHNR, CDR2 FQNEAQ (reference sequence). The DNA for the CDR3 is TGTGCCAGCAGCTTAGGAGAGGGATTGGGTACGCAGTATTTT. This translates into CASSLGEGLGTQYF.

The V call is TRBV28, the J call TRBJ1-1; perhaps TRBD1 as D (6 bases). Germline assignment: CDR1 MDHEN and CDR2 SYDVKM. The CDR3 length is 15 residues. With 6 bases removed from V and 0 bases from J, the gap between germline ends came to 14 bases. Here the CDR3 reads CASRIEDRMNTEAFF. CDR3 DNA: TGTGCCAGCAGGATTGAGGACAGAATGAACACTGAAGCTTTCTTT. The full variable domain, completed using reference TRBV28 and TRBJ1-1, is DVKVTQSSRYLVKRTGEKVFLECVQDMDHENMFWYRQDPGLGLRLIYFSYDVKMKEKGDIPEGYSVSREKKERFSLILESASTNQTSMYLCASRIEDRMNTEAFFGQGTRLTVV.

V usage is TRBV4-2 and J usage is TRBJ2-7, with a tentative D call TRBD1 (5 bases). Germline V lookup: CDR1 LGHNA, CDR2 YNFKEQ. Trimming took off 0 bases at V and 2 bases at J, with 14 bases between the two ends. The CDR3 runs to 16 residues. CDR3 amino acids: CASSQDPWLTAYEQYF. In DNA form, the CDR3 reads TGTGCCAGCAGCCAAGATCCCTGGTTGACAGCCTACGAGCAGTACTTC.

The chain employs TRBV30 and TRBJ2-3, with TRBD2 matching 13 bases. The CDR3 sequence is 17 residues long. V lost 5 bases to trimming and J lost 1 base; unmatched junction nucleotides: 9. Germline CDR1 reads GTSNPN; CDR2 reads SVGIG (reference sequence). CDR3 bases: TGTGCCTGGCGCGGACTAGCGGGGGAGTCGGGCACAGATACGCAGTATTTT. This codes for CAWRGLAGESGTDTQYF.

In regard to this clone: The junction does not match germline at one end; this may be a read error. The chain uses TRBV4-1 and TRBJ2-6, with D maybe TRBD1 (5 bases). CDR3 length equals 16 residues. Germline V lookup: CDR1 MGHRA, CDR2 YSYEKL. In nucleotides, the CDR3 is TGTGCCAGCAGCCAAGATAGGGGCTCTGGGGCCAACGTCCTGACTTTC. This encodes CASSQDRGSGANVLTF.

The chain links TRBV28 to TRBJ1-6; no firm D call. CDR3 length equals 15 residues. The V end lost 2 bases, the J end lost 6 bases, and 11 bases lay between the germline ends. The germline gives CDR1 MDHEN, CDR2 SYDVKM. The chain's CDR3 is CASSLMGSSNSPLHF. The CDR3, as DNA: TGTGCCAGCAGTTTAATGGGGAGTTCTAATTCACCCCTCCACTTT. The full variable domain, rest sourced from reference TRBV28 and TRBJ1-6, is DVKVTQSSRYLVKRTGEKVFLECVQDMDHENMFWYRQDPGLGLRLIYFSYDVKMKEKGDIPEGYSVSREKKERFSLILESASTNQTSMYLCASSLMGSSNSPLHFGNGTRLTVT.

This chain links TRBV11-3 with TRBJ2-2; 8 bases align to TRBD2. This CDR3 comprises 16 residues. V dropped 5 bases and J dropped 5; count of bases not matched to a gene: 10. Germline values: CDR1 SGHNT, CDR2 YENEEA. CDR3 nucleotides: TGTGCCAGCAGCCGCATTTTCGGGGGGGGGACCGGGGAGCTGTTTTTT. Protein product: CASSRIFGGGTGELFF.

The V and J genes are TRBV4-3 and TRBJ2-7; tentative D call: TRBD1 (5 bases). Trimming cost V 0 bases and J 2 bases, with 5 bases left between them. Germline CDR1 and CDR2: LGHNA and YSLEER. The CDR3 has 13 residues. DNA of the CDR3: TGCGCCAGCAGCCAAGACAGGGCCTACGAGCAGTACTTC. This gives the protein CASSQDRAYEQYF.

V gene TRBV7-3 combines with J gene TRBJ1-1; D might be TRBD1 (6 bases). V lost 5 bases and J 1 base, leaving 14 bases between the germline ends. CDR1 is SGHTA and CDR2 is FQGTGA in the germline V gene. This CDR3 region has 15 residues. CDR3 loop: CASSPLTGTNTEAFF. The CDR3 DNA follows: TGTGCCAGCAGCCCGCTGACAGGCACGAACACTGAAGCTTTCTTT.

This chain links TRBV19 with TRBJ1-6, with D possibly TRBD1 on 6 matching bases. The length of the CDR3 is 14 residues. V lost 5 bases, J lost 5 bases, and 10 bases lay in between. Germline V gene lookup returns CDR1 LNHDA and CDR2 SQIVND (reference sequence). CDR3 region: CASSHRDNNSPLHF. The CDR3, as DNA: TGTGCCAGTAGTCACCGGGACAATAATTCACCCCTCCACTTT.

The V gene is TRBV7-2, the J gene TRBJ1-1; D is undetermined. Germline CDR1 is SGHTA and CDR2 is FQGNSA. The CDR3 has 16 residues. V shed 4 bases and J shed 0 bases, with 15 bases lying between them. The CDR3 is CASSSSPRFMNTEAFF. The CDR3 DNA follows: TGTGCCAGCAGCTCCAGCCCTAGGTTCATGAACACTGAAGCTTTCTTT. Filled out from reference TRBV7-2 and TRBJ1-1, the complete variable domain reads GAGVSQSPSNKVTEKGKDVELRCDPISGHTALYWYRQSLGQGLEFLIYFQGNSAPDKSGLPSDRFSAERTGGSVSTLTIQRTQQEDSAVYLCASSSSPRFMNTEAFFGQGTRLTVV.

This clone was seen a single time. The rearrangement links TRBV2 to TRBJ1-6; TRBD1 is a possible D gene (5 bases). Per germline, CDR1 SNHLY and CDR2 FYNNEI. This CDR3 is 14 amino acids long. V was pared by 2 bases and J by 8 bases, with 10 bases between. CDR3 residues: CASSEIKGYSPLHF. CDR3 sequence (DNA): TGTGCCAGCAGTGAAATTAAGGGGTATTCACCCCTCCACTTT.

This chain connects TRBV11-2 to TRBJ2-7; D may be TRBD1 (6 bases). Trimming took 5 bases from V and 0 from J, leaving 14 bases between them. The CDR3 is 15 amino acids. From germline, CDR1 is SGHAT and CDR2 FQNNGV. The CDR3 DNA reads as TGTGCCAGCAGCCAGGGGTCCGGGTACTCCTACGAGCAGTACTTC. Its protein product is CASSQGSGYSYEQYF.

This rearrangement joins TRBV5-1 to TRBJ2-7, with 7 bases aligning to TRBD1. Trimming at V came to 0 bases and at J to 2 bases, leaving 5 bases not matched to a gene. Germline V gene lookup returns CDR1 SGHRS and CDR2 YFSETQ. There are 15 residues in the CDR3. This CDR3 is CASSLDGTDAYEQYF. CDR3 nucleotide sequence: TGCGCCAGCAGCTTGGATGGGACAGATGCCTACGAGCAGTACTTC.

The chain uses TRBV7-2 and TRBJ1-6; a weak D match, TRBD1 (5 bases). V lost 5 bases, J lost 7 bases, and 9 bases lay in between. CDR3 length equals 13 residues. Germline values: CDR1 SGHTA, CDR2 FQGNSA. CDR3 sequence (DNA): TGTGCCAGCAGCATCAAGGGGAATTCACCCCTCCACTTT. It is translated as CASSIKGNSPLHF.